These 28 T cell receptor beta chains were sequenced from one sample in a study of blood T cell repertoires in COVID-19. Using immunoSEQ multiplex PCR, the repertoire was profiled, and TCRdb retains in-frame clones only, with some absent. The repertoire holds around 200,000 clones, with approximately 87% as singletons. Sequencing used peripheral blood. These receptors were collected from a man younger than 30 with active or convalescent COVID-19.

This chain connects TRBV5-6 to TRBJ2-3; TRBD2 aligns across 8 bases. In germline, CDR1 is SGHDT, CDR2 YYEEEE. V trimming: 3 bases; J trimming: 6 bases; junction bases outside the gene matches: 6. The CDR3 loop spans 14 amino acids. The CDR3, as DNA: TGTGCCAGCAGCTCCCAGCGGGAGAGCGATACGCAGTATTTT. Its translation is CASSSQRESDTQYF.

The chain uses TRBV9 and TRBJ2-3; 7 nucleotides match TRBD2. CDR3 size: 15 residues. The germline gives CDR1 SGDLS, CDR2 YYNGEE. V lost 0 bases to trimming and J lost 5 bases; unmatched junction nucleotides: 6. CDR3 DNA: TGTGCCAGCAGCGTAGTCGCGGGGGTGAAAGATACGCAGTATTTT. Its protein is CASSVVAGVKDTQYF.

The sample holds a few counts of this clone. CDR3 protein: CSVGDLSGNTIYF. CDR3 DNA: TGCAGCGTTGGAGACCTCTCTGGAAACACCATATATTTT. The V and J genes are TRBV29-1 and TRBJ1-3; D not certain. The CDR3 spans 13 residues. Germline loops: CDR1 SQVTM, CDR2 ANQGSEA. V lost 4 bases and J 0 bases, leaving 7 bases between the germline ends.

V is TRBV5-1 and J is TRBJ2-3, with D tentatively TRBD1 (5 bases). The germline gives CDR1 SGHRS, CDR2 YFSETQ. This CDR3 is 12 amino acids long. Trimming cost V 4 bases and J 8 bases, with 11 bases left between them. This CDR3 reads CASSAQGTTQYF. CDR3 DNA sequence: TGCGCCAGCAGCGCTCAGGGAACTACGCAGTATTTT.

The V and J genes are TRBV19 and TRBJ1-5, with 7 bases matching TRBD1. Germline lookup yields CDR1 LNHDA and CDR2 SQIVND (reference sequence). V gave up 5 bases and J gave up 5 bases; unmatched junction bases: 6. The CDR3 has 14 residues. DNA of the CDR3: TGTGCCAGTAGTCGGGACAGCTCTTATCAGCCCCAGCATTTT. It translates to CASSRDSSYQPQHF.

CDR3 nucleotide sequence: TGTGCCAGCATAAAGACCTTAAGGGGAGGGGCTGAAAAACTGTTTTTT. Amino acids: CASIKTLRGGAEKLFF. The genes are TRBV5-8 and TRBJ1-4, with D possibly matching TRBD1 (5 bases). The germline V gene has CDR1 SGHTS and CDR2 YDEGEE. The CDR3 loop spans 16 amino acids. Trimming left V 6 bases short and J 7 bases short, with 22 bases between.

The rearrangement links TRBV28 to TRBJ2-7, with 12 positions matching TRBD2. This CDR3 has 17 residues. J was trimmed by 5 bases and V by 5 bases; bases with no gene match: 13. Germline CDR1 and CDR2: MDHEN and SYDVKM. The DNA for the CDR3 is TGTGCCAGCAGTCCACTCCCAACTAGCGGGGGGAACGACGAGCAGTACGTC. This codes for CASSPLPTSGGNDEQYV.

The rearrangement uses TRBV6-5 and TRBJ1-1; D is unclear. The V gene's germline CDR1 is MNHEY and CDR2 SVGAGI. Deletions cut 4 bases from V and 7 bases from J, with 10 bases between. CDR3 length: 12 residues. The CDR3, as DNA: TGTGCCAGCAGTTCGTCGGGATATGAAGCTTTCTTT. Translated: CASSSSGYEAFF.

The V call is TRBV9, the J call TRBJ2-1; TRBD2 might be the D (5 bases). The V gene lost 2 bases and the J gene lost 0 bases, with 9 bases spanning the gap. There are 15 residues in the CDR3. The V gene's germline CDR1 is SGDLS and CDR2 YYNGEE. CDR3 region: CASSVTADSYNEQFF. DNA of the CDR3: TGTGCCAGCAGCGTTACAGCGGACTCCTACAATGAGCAGTTCTTC. The full variable domain, with the rest looked up from reference TRBV9 and TRBJ2-1, is DSGVTQTPKHLITATGQRVTLRCSPRSGDLSVYWYQQSLDQGLQFLIQYYNGEERAKGNILERFSAQQFPDLHSELNLSSLELGDSALYFCASSVTADSYNEQFFGPGTRLTVL.

This clone was observed a handful of times. In nucleotides, the CDR3 is TGTGCCAGCACAAGACAGGAGGACTATGGCTACACCTTC. Translation gives CASTRQEDYGYTF. The chain is built from TRBV12-3 or TRBV12-4 and TRBJ1-2, with a tentative D call TRBD1 (6 bases). The CDR3 has 13 residues. V was shortened by 7 bases and J by 3 bases, with 12 bases between the two germline ends.

The chain joins TRBV6-5 to TRBJ1-1; D call uncertain. CDR3 length equals 13 residues. V lost 7 bases and J lost 3, with 12 bases in between. Germline-derived CDR1 and CDR2 are MNHEY and SVGAGI. The CDR3 DNA sequence: TGTGCCAGCATCGAAGGAGGATACACTGAAGCTTTCTTT. Translated, it gives CASIEGGYTEAFF.

The V call is TRBV11-3, the J call TRBJ1-6; 7 nucleotides line up with TRBD1. CDR1 is SGHNT, CDR2 YENEEA, per germline. The CDR3 has 14 residues. The J segment lost 7 bases and the V segment lost 3 bases, leaving 3 bases of the junction unmatched. The CDR3 is CASSFGRGNSPLHF. The CDR3, as DNA: TGTGCCAGCAGCTTCGGCAGGGGGAATTCACCCCTCCACTTT.

The chain employs TRBV11-2 and TRBJ2-1; tentative D call: TRBD2 (6 bases). V was pared by 4 bases and J by 6 bases, with 13 bases between. Germline CDR1 and CDR2: SGHAT and FQNNGV. This CDR3 spans 14 amino acids. CDR3 sequence reads: CASSYGGRGNEQFF. In DNA form, the CDR3 reads TGTGCCAGCAGCTACGGGGGAAGGGGCAATGAGCAGTTCTTC.

V is TRBV9 and J is TRBJ2-7; TRBD1 is a possible D gene (6 bases). Between the trimmed V and J ends, which lost 2 bases and 4 bases, there was a span of 16 bases. Germline lookup yields CDR1 SGDLS and CDR2 YYNGEE. There are 15 residues in the CDR3. CDR3 DNA: TGTGCCAGCAGCGTTCAAGGGGGTCCTCTTTACGAGCAGTACTTC. Its translation: CASSVQGGPLYEQYF.

This clone was observed a single time. This chain connects TRBV4-1 to TRBJ2-7; D is unclear. The CDR3 is 14 residues long. CDR1 is MGHRA and CDR2 is YSYEKL in the germline V gene. The V end lost 0 bases, the J end lost 4 bases, and 10 bases lay between the germline ends. The CDR3 loop is CASSQDPRRYEQYF. For the CDR3, the DNA is TGCGCCAGCAGCCAAGACCCACGGAGATACGAGCAGTACTTC.

The J gene is TRBJ2-2, the V gene TRBV5-1; D possibly corresponds to TRBD2 (5 bases). V was clipped by 1 base and J by 3 bases, with 13 bases between them. Germline V gene sequence: CDR1 SGHRS, CDR2 YFSETQ. There are 16 residues in the CDR3. CDR3 sequence: CASSLSGSPYTGELFF. CDR3 nucleotides: TGCGCCAGCAGCTTGTCGGGAAGCCCTTACACCGGGGAGCTGTTTTTT. The full variable domain, with the rest looked up from reference TRBV5-1 and TRBJ2-2, is KAGVTQTPRYLIKTRGQQVTLSCSPISGHRSVSWYQQTPGQGLQFLFEYFSETQRNKGNFPGRFSGRQFSNSRSEMNVSTLELGDSALYLCASSLSGSPYTGELFFGEGSRLTVL.

The chain carries TRBV19 and TRBJ1-2, with D perhaps TRBD1 (5 bases). The V and J ends lost 1 base and 2 bases respectively, with 17 bases between them. Germline V gene lookup returns CDR1 LNHDA and CDR2 SQIVND (reference sequence). The CDR3 is made up of 17 amino acids. The CDR3 loop is CASSIVPPGKMNYGYTF. Here the CDR3 DNA reads TGTGCCAGTAGTATAGTACCCCCAGGGAAGATGAACTATGGCTACACCTTC.

This chain uses TRBV18 with TRBJ1-6; D uncertain. Trimming removed 2 bases at V and 0 bases at J, with 11 bases between. The germline gives CDR1 KGHSH, CDR2 LQKENI. This CDR3 comprises 17 residues. The CDR3 spells CASSPETLSSYNSPLHF. In DNA form, the CDR3 reads TGTGCCAGCTCACCAGAGACTCTTAGCTCCTATAATTCACCCCTCCACTTT.

About this clone itself: Other nucleotide sequences in the sample specify the same CDR3. The rearrangement links TRBV18 to TRBJ1-6, with D unresolved. This CDR3 spans 15 amino acids. The V end was cut by 2 bases, the J end by 5 bases, with 10 bases between. CDR1 and CDR2 (germline): KGHSH, LQKENI. CDR3 bases: TGTGCCAGCTCACCAGGGCAGATCGATAATTCACCCCTCCACTTT. This translates into CASSPGQIDNSPLHF.

This chain uses TRBV5-6 with TRBJ1-6; D not certain. In germline, CDR1 is SGHDT, CDR2 YYEEEE. V was shortened by 5 bases and J by 0 bases, with 12 bases between the two germline ends. The CDR3 loop spans 16 amino acids. This CDR3 reads CASSLRAGSYNSPLHF. The CDR3 DNA is TGTGCCAGCAGTTTGAGGGCGGGCTCCTATAATTCACCCCTCCACTTT.

This clone occurred a few times. The genes are TRBV27 and TRBJ2-2; 8 nucleotides align to TRBD2. Trimming removed 3 bases from V and 6 bases from J; junction bases left unmatched: 9. There are 16 residues in the CDR3. Germline assignment: CDR1 MNHEY and CDR2 SMNVEV (reference sequence). The CDR3 is CASSLELAVFAGELFF. For the CDR3, the DNA is TGTGCCAGCAGTTTGGAACTAGCGGTTTTCGCCGGGGAGCTGTTTTTT.

The chain has TRBV5-1 and TRBJ2-2; 8 positions match TRBD2. Germline CDR1 is SGHRS and CDR2 is YFSETQ. The CDR3 extends over 17 amino acids. V dropped 0 bases and J dropped 0; count of bases not matched to a gene: 4. In DNA form, the CDR3 reads TGCGCCAGCAGCTTGGCCCTAGCGGGCACGAACACCGGGGAGCTGTTTTTT. It translates to CASSLALAGTNTGELFF.

The rearrangement uses TRBV6-2 or TRBV6-3 and TRBJ2-7, with a weak D call TRBD1 (6 bases). Trimming removed 4 bases at V and 0 bases at J, with 19 bases between. CDR3 length: 17 amino acids. Germline CDR1 MNHEY, CDR2 SVGEGT. The CDR3 sequence: CASSSITGTEPSYEQYF. The CDR3 nucleotides read TGTGCCAGCAGTTCGATCACAGGGACCGAACCCTCCTACGAGCAGTACTTC.

The chain is built from TRBV27 and TRBJ2-6; perhaps TRBD2 as D (6 bases). Trimming removed 1 base from V and 4 bases from J, with 11 bases in between. CDR3 length: 16 residues. Germline V gene sequence: CDR1 MNHEY, CDR2 SMNVEV (reference sequence). Here the CDR3 reads CASSLFEGRGANVLTF. DNA of the CDR3: TGTGCCAGCAGTTTATTTGAGGGGAGGGGGGCCAACGTCCTGACTTTC.

V and J are TRBV27 and TRBJ2-7; D possibly corresponds to TRBD2 (6 bases). This CDR3 is built from 15 residues. The germline gives CDR1 MNHEY, CDR2 SMNVEV (reference sequence). Deletions cut 3 bases from V and 0 bases from J, with 12 bases between. In DNA form, the CDR3 reads TGTGCCAGCAGTTTCGTTAGCGGTATCTCCTACGAGCAGTACTTC. Translated: CASSFVSGISYEQYF.

This chain uses TRBV2 with TRBJ1-5; D gene ambiguous. Between the trimmed V and J ends, which lost 5 bases and 7 bases, there was a span of 9 bases. CDR1 is SNHLY, CDR2 FYNNEI, per germline. The CDR3 is 12 amino acids. CDR3 coding DNA: TGTGCCAGCAGTCCTGTAGAGCAGCCCCAGCATTTT. Translated, it gives CASSPVEQPQHF.

V and J are TRBV14 and TRBJ2-1; 11 bases map to TRBD2. V lost 0 bases and J lost 4; bases outside the gene matches: 8. The CDR3 has 18 residues. Per the germline V gene, CDR1 is SGHDN and CDR2 is FVKESK. DNA for the CDR3: TGTGCCAGCAGCCAAGAGTTTACTAGCGGGAGTATTTACAATGAGCAGTTCTTC. Translated, it gives CASSQEFTSGSIYNEQFF.

The genes are TRBV7-9 and TRBJ1-1; 7 bases fit TRBD1. The germline gives CDR1 SEHNR, CDR2 FQNEAQ (reference sequence). J lost 3 bases, V lost 2 bases, and 6 bases had no gene match. The CDR3 length is 15 residues. The DNA for the CDR3 is TGTGCCAGCAGCTTACCACAGGGGATTGACACTGAAGCTTTCTTT. It specifies CASSLPQGIDTEAFF. The full variable domain, completed using reference TRBV7-9 and TRBJ1-1, is DTGVSQNPRHKITKRGQNVTFRCDPISEHNRLYWYRQTLGQGPEFLTYFQNEAQLEKSRLLSDRFSAERPKGSFSTLEIQRTEQGDSAMYLCASSLPQGIDTEAFFGQGTRLTVV.